The T cell receptor beta chain described here comes from a study of blood T cell repertoires in COVID-19. Background on the study: T cells, B-cell-depleted T cells, or PBMCs provided the cDNA or gDNA that served as material.

J gave up 4 bases and V 6 bases, and 7 bases lay outside the gene matches. Germline-derived CDR1 and CDR2 are KGHSH and LQKENI. This CDR3 is 14 amino acids long. Authors' analysis steps: From reference gene primer amplification, estimates of nucleated cell counts were derived. Clones were sequenced by immunoSEQ multiplex PCR, and TCRdb holds only the in-frame ones, with some missing. The DNA gave D and trimming, while V, J and clone size come from that table. The table shows around 200,000 clones, with around four fifths occurring only once. A Seattle source enrolled patients during active infection and followed them longitudinally.

The rearrangement uses TRBV18 and TRBJ1-1; TRBD1 aligns across 8 bases. The source material was peripheral blood. This clonotype was sampled from a woman in her sixties or seventies with COVID-19, enrolled during active disease. The CDR3 DNA follows: TGTGCCAGCTCTATGGACAGGGTGGGCACTGAAGCTTTCTTT. This codes for CASSMDRVGTEAFF.